The 8 T cell receptor beta chains below come from one sample, sequenced in a study of cytomegalovirus exposure and HLA in healthy donors. The PCR had 60 Vbeta and 13 Jbeta primers. Profiling relied on immunoSEQ multiplex PCR, and the TCRdb table lists in-frame clones only, not all of them. This table holds roughly 88,000 clones. Input material: PBMCs. These receptors came from a man aged 45 to 65 in good health and CMV-seropositive.

The rearrangement joins TRBV5-4 to TRBJ1-5; D perhaps matches TRBD1 (6 bases). The V gene lost 2 bases and the J gene lost 0 bases, with 15 bases spanning the gap. The germline gives CDR1 SGHNT, CDR2 YYREEE (reference sequence). The CDR3 covers 17 residues. This CDR3 is CASSLWSPGASNQPQHF. The CDR3 DNA sequence: TGTGCCAGCAGCTTATGGTCTCCAGGGGCTAGCAATCAGCCCCAGCATTTT.

To note about this clone: One end of the junction fails to match germline, which may point to a read error. For the CDR3, the DNA is TGTGCTAGCAGCTTGGGGCGGGGACAAGAGACCCAGTACTTC. Translated, it gives CASSLGRGQETQYF. This sequence joins TRBV7-7 and TRBJ2-5, with D possibly matching TRBD2 (6 bases). Germline-derived CDR1 and CDR2 are SSHAT and FNYEAQ (reference sequence). This CDR3 contains 14 residues.

About this clone: Other DNA sequences in the sample encode the same CDR3. The chain is built from TRBV19 and TRBJ1-2; 7 positions agree with TRBD1. V lost 1 base and J lost 5; bases outside the gene matches: 7. The germline gives CDR1 LNHDA, CDR2 SQIVND (reference sequence). The CDR3 contains 15 residues. The CDR3 protein is CASSIGQGVEYGYTF. The CDR3 nucleotides are TGTGCCAGTAGTATAGGGCAGGGGGTTGAGTATGGCTACACCTTC.

The chain combines TRBV5-1 with TRBJ1-2; the match to TRBD1 covers 7 bases. This CDR3 region has 16 residues. Germline V gene lookup returns CDR1 SGHRS and CDR2 YFSETQ. With 0 bases clipped from V and 5 bases from J, the junction kept 10 bases outside the gene matches. The CDR3 sequence: CASSLGDRDVGYGYTF. Here the CDR3 DNA reads TGCGCCAGCAGCTTGGGAGACAGGGATGTGGGGTATGGCTACACCTTC.

CDR3 loop: CASSIRAGQETQYF. For the CDR3, the DNA is TGTGCCAGTAGTATAAGAGCGGGTCAAGAGACCCAGTACTTC. The chain carries TRBV19 and TRBJ2-5, with D possibly being TRBD2 (6 bases). The germline CDR1 and CDR2 sequences are LNHDA and SQIVND (reference sequence). V was clipped by 2 bases and J by 2 bases, with 9 bases between them. The CDR3 is made up of 14 amino acids.

The chain couples TRBV7-2 to TRBJ2-7; tentatively, D is TRBD1 (5 bases). With 3 bases removed from V and 0 bases from J, the gap between germline ends came to 12 bases. Germline CDR1 reads SGHTA; CDR2 reads FQGNSA. CDR3 size: 15 residues. CDR3 bases: TGTGCCAGCAGCTTGGGGCTGGGGTCCTCCTACGAGCAGTACTTC. Protein product: CASSLGLGSSYEQYF.

The CDR3 DNA reads TGTGCCAGCAGCCGAGGACAGGGTCACGAGCAGTACTTC. Amino acids: CASSRGQGHEQYF. The chain employs TRBV6-5 and TRBJ2-7; 8 nucleotides line up with TRBD1. The length of the CDR3 is 13 residues. V lost 6 bases, J lost 5 bases, and 6 bases stayed unmatched. Germline-derived CDR1 and CDR2 are MNHEY and SVGAGI.

The chain combines TRBV11-3 with TRBJ2-7, with 7 bases matching TRBD1. Germline-derived CDR1 and CDR2 are SGHNT and YENEEA. V gave up 1 base and J gave up 6 bases; unmatched junction bases: 9. The CDR3 is 15 residues long. CDR3 bases: TGTGCCAGCAGCTTAGTCGGGACAGTCTTGCTCGAGCAGTACTTC. It translates to CASSLVGTVLLEQYF.